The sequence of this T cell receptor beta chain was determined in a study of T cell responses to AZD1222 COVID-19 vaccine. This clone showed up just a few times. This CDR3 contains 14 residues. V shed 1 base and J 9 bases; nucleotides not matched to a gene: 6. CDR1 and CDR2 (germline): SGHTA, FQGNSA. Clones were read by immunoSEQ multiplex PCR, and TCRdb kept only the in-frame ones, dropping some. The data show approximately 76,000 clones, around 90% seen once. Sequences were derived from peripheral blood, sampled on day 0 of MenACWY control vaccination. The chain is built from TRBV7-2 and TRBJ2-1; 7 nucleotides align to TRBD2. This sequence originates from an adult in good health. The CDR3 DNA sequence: TGTGCCAGCAGCTTAGTTGCGGGAGAGGTTGAGCAGTTCTTC. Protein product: CASSLVAGEVEQFF.